These 21 T cell receptor beta chains were all obtained from the same sample, sequenced in a study of blood T cell repertoires in COVID-19. TCRdb keeps only in-frame clones here, not all; method: immunoSEQ multiplex PCR. There are 20,000 to 25,000 clones in the sample; around 69% occur only once, and roughly 20% lies in the top ten. Sequencing used peripheral blood. The receptors were gathered from a human donor in a cohort sampled during active or convalescent COVID-19.

This clone was found a few times. The V call is TRBV2, the J call TRBJ2-2; tentatively, D is TRBD2 (6 bases). The CDR3 totals 15 residues. The V end was cut by 7 bases, the J end by 3 bases, with 15 bases between. The germline CDR1 and CDR2 sequences are SNHLY and FYNNEI. DNA of the CDR3: TGTGCCAGCACTCAGACTAGTCTTCACACCGGGGAGCTGTTTTTT. As protein: CASTQTSLHTGELFF.

V is TRBV18 and J is TRBJ1-1; no definite D call. Looked up from germline, CDR1 is KGHSH and CDR2 is LQKENI. Trimming pared 6 bases from V and 7 bases from J, leaving 12 bases between. CDR3 size: 12 residues. This CDR3 reads CASSAGSVEAFF. As DNA, the CDR3 is TGTGCCAGCTCGGCCGGGAGTGTTGAAGCTTTCTTT.

The V gene is TRBV30, the J gene TRBJ2-7, with 7 bases lining up with TRBD1. The trim removed 0 bases at V and 6 bases at J, leaving 2 bases unmatched. This CDR3 is built from 12 residues. Germline lookup yields CDR1 GTSNPN and CDR2 SVGIG (reference sequence). The CDR3 sequence: CAWSVTGFEQYF. CDR3 in DNA: TGTGCCTGGAGTGTGACAGGGTTCGAGCAGTACTTC.

The chain couples TRBV28 to TRBJ2-7; TRBD2 matches 12 bases. The CDR3 loop spans 16 amino acids. The germline V gene has CDR1 MDHEN and CDR2 SYDVKM. V dropped 2 bases and J dropped 3; count of bases not matched to a gene: 5. DNA for the CDR3: TGTGCCAGCAGTTTAGAAACTAGCGGGAGGCTCTACGAGCAGTACTTC. This translates into CASSLETSGRLYEQYF.

This chain uses TRBV5-1 with TRBJ1-2; D might be TRBD1 (5 bases). The CDR3 is 13 amino acids. V was pared by 5 bases and J by 4 bases, with 12 bases between. Per germline, CDR1 SGHRS and CDR2 YFSETQ. CDR3 nucleotide sequence: TGCGCCAGCAGGATGGGGCAGGGCTATGGCTACACCTTC. Protein product: CASRMGQGYGYTF.

The table lists this clone with a few counts. The chain is built from TRBV7-9 and TRBJ2-1; 7 nucleotides align to TRBD2. Germline-derived CDR1 and CDR2 are SEHNR and FQNEAQ (reference sequence). The CDR3 sequence is 13 residues long. V shed 5 bases, J shed 8 bases, and the junction held 6 bases outside the gene matches. CDR3 sequence: CASSKGRDHEQFF. In nucleotides, the CDR3 is TGTGCCAGCAGCAAAGGGAGGGATCATGAGCAGTTCTTC. Full variable domain (remainder filled in from reference TRBV7-9 and TRBJ2-1): DTGVSQNPRHKITKRGQNVTFRCDPISEHNRLYWYRQTLGQGPEFLTYFQNEAQLEKSRLLSDRFSAERPKGSFSTLEIQRTEQGDSAMYLCASSKGRDHEQFFGPGTRLTVL.

This sequence joins TRBV27 and TRBJ1-6; unclear D gene. This CDR3 is 13 amino acids long. V was trimmed by 6 bases and J by 11 bases, leaving 14 bases between them. In germline, CDR1 is MNHEY, CDR2 SMNVEV (reference sequence). The CDR3 sequence is CASRGSGSTPLHF. CDR3 sequence (DNA): TGTGCCAGCAGGGGGAGTGGGAGTACACCCCTCCACTTT.

This chain connects TRBV10-3 to TRBJ1-1; D is unresolved. Germline V gene sequence: CDR1 ENHRY, CDR2 SYGVKD. There are 14 residues in the CDR3. V was clipped by 6 bases and J by 1 base, with 12 bases between them. In DNA, the CDR3 is TGTGCCATCAGCAAAGAGTCGGGGAACACTGAAGCTTTCTTT. Encoded protein: CAISKESGNTEAFF.

This clone was seen a handful of times. The chain recombines TRBV11-3 with TRBJ2-1; 9 bases match TRBD2. Losses at the gene ends were 0 bases for V and 3 bases for J; bases not matched to a gene: 0. The CDR3 consists of 15 residues. Germline-derived CDR1 and CDR2 are SGHNT and YENEEA. CDR3 amino acids: CASSLEAGGYNEQFF. CDR3 DNA: TGTGCCAGCAGCTTAGAAGCGGGAGGCTACAATGAGCAGTTCTTC.

The chain recombines TRBV28 with TRBJ1-6; no clear D. Trimming shortened V by 2 bases and J by 8 bases, and 10 bases separated the two germline ends. The CDR3 is 14 amino acids. Per germline, CDR1 MDHEN and CDR2 SYDVKM. The CDR3 bases are TGTGCCAGCAGTTTACCGTGGTCGGATTCACCCCTCCACTTT. It translates to CASSLPWSDSPLHF.

This clone showed up just a few times. V is TRBV29-1 and J is TRBJ2-5; D not resolved. V dropped 5 bases and J dropped 5 bases, with 12 bases sitting between them. The germline CDR1 and CDR2 sequences are SQVTM and ANQGSEA. The CDR3 extends over 12 amino acids. CDR3 loop: CSVYSPGETQYF. The CDR3 DNA is TGCAGCGTTTATTCCCCCGGTGAGACCCAGTACTTC.

The genes are TRBV7-2 and TRBJ1-6; 10 bases are a match to TRBD1. With 1 base clipped from V and 7 bases from J, the junction kept 4 bases outside the gene matches. Germline loops: CDR1 SGHTA, CDR2 FQGNSA. The length of the CDR3 is 16 residues. DNA of the CDR3: TGTGCCAGCAGCTTAGTCCCGGGACAGGGGAATTCACCCCTCCACTTT. This sequence encodes CASSLVPGQGNSPLHF.

This rearrangement joins TRBV28 to TRBJ1-2; a weak D match, TRBD1 (5 bases). The CDR3 extends over 12 amino acids. Deletions cut 7 bases from V and 4 bases from J, with 10 bases between. CDR1 is MDHEN, CDR2 SYDVKM, per germline. CDR3 DNA sequence: TGTGCCAGCACCCCAAGGGGCTATGGCTACACCTTC. Its translation: CASTPRGYGYTF.

The chain combines TRBV19 with TRBJ1-1, with D possibly TRBD1 on 6 matching bases. The germline V gene has CDR1 LNHDA and CDR2 SQIVND (reference sequence). Trimming pared 4 bases from V and 8 bases from J, leaving 20 bases between. This CDR3 has 15 residues. The CDR3 reads CASSTLRTVGGEAFF. In nucleotides, the CDR3 is TGTGCCAGTAGTACCCTAAGGACAGTCGGCGGGGAAGCTTTCTTT.

The chain links TRBV28 to TRBJ2-2; weak D call: TRBD2 (6 bases). The germline V and J ends were trimmed by 3 bases and 5 bases, with 13 bases remaining between them. Looked up from germline, CDR1 is MDHEN and CDR2 is SYDVKM. The CDR3 has 15 residues. This CDR3 is CASSLGGTRTGELFF. The DNA of the CDR3 is TGTGCCAGCAGTTTGGGCGGGACGAGGACCGGGGAGCTGTTTTTT.

This chain links TRBV5-1 with TRBJ1-1; 9 bases align to TRBD1. Losses at the gene ends were 5 bases for V and 1 base for J; bases not matched to a gene: 6. The CDR3 extends over 15 amino acids. The V gene's germline CDR1 is SGHRS and CDR2 YFSETQ. This chain's CDR3 is CASRSDRGWNTEAFF. The CDR3 bases are TGCGCCAGCAGGTCAGACAGGGGGTGGAACACTGAAGCTTTCTTT.

This clone has just a few counts. This chain connects TRBV5-1 to TRBJ2-3, with 7 bases matching TRBD2. Trimming took 0 bases from V and 2 from J; bases not matched to a gene: 6. CDR1 is SGHRS and CDR2 is YFSETQ in the germline V gene. This CDR3 has 16 residues. CDR3 coding DNA: TGCGCCAGCAGCTTGGAGGGCGGGGGATACACAGATACGCAGTATTTT. It encodes CASSLEGGGYTDTQYF.

The V call is TRBV11-3, the J call TRBJ2-1, with TRBD2 matching 10 bases. Germline loops: CDR1 SGHNT, CDR2 YENEEA. The trim removed 5 bases at V and 9 bases at J, leaving 13 bases unmatched. This CDR3 is 16 amino acids long. CDR3 in DNA: TGTGCCAGCAGCCAAGGTTTATCAGCGGGGGGGAGTGAGCAGTTCTTC. This codes for CASSQGLSAGGSEQFF.

The chain combines TRBV24-1 with TRBJ1-1, with a weak D call TRBD1 (5 bases). Trimming pared 5 bases from V and 5 bases from J, leaving 14 bases between. Germline V gives CDR1 KGHDR, CDR2 SFDVKD. This CDR3 region has 14 residues. CDR3 nucleotide sequence: TGTGCCACCAGTGGAACAGGTATGGGTACTGAAGCTTTCTTT. It yields the protein CATSGTGMGTEAFF.

The rearrangement links TRBV24-1 to TRBJ1-4, with 7 bases matching TRBD1. The V gene end was trimmed by 7 bases and the J gene end by 8 bases; junction bases not matched to a gene: 0. Germline values: CDR1 KGHDR, CDR2 SFDVKD. CDR3 length: 11 residues. The CDR3 spells CATRDREKLFF. The CDR3 coding sequence is TGTGCCACCAGGGACAGGGAAAAACTGTTTTTT.

This chain links TRBV9 with TRBJ2-1, with 14 positions matching TRBD2. J gave up 5 bases and V 5 bases, and 12 bases lay outside the gene matches. Germline V gene data show CDR1 as SGDLS and CDR2 as YYNGEE. The CDR3 length is 18 residues. CDR3 DNA sequence: TGTGCCAGCAGTAACGGGACTAGCGGGAGATTACTCAACAATGAGCAGTTCTTC. Protein product: CASSNGTSGRLLNNEQFF.